This TCR beta chain was captured by sequencing in a study of cytomegalovirus exposure and HLA in healthy donors. Study-level findings and limits: While the bulk of TCR sequences proved rare, some public TCRs turned up in many donors.

13 Jbeta primers and 60 Vbeta primers were used for the PCR. TCRdb keeps only in-frame clones here, not all; method: immunoSEQ multiplex PCR. The sample shows about 200,000 clones, over 60% of them seen only once. CDR1 and CDR2 (germline): SGHTA, FQGTGA. The CDR3 has 14 residues. With V trimmed by 6 bases and J by 7 bases, 11 bases remained unmatched. Turning to this clone: No antigen is known for it.

The chain has TRBV7-3 and TRBJ1-1, with 7 bases identical to TRBD1. The origin of this receptor is a woman in her twenties or thirties in good health and CMV-seropositive. Sequenced material: PBMCs. CDR3 nucleotides: TGTGCCAGCAGTTATGACAGGGTCGACGTTGAAGCTTTCTTT. This translates into CASSYDRVDVEAFF.